This T cell receptor beta chain was observed in a study of CD8+CD57+ T cells in acquired aplastic anemia. The use of genomic DNA as template underpinned the TCR beta VDJ and CDR3 profiling. A single record per CDR3 protein comes from TCRdb applying MiXCR to the reads. The profile shows around 180,000 distinct CDR3 sequences, about 60% of them singletons. The CDR3 consists of 14 residues. Trimming shortened V by 3 bases and J by 1 base, and 10 bases separated the two germline ends. The germline CDR1 and CDR2 sequences are SNHLY and FYNNEI. Sequenced: sorted CD4+, CD8+, or CD8+CD57+ T cells (not recorded which) from PBMCs. This chain links TRBV2 with TRBJ2-7; weak D call: TRBD2 (6 bases). This sequence originates from a human donor in good health. The CDR3, as DNA: TGTGCCAGCAGTGAGGCGGGAAGATCCTACGAGCAGTACTTC. Translating it yields CASSEAGRSYEQYF.